Below, 30 T cell receptor beta chains from the same sample are listed, as sequenced in a study of shared clonotypes between healthy human individuals. TCRdb's table, derived via immunoSEQ multiplex PCR, lists solely in-frame clones and lacks some. The table shows roughly 1,000,000 clones, with around 78% occurring only once. The sequencing input was memory CD4+ T cells from PBMCs. Noted subset: CD45RA-negative fraction. These receptors all stem from a man between 18 and 35 years old in good health. Some clones in this sample may be carry-over from other donors' samples.

This chain uses TRBV7-9 with TRBJ2-5; TRBD2 might be the D (6 bases). The V end was cut by 1 base, the J end by 7 bases, with 13 bases between. In germline, CDR1 is SEHNR, CDR2 FQNEAQ (reference sequence). The CDR3 sequence is 14 residues long. The CDR3 here is CASSLERVGGTQYF. Here the CDR3 DNA reads TGTGCCAGCAGCTTAGAGAGGGTCGGGGGGACCCAGTACTTC.

The V and J genes are TRBV30 and TRBJ1-1; a possible D gene is TRBD1 (6 bases). The CDR3 length is 13 residues. The V gene lost 0 bases and the J gene lost 3 bases, with 8 bases spanning the gap. Germline assignment: CDR1 GTSNPN and CDR2 SVGIG (reference sequence). CDR3 in DNA: TGTGCCTGGAGTGTAACAGGGTACACTGAAGCTTTCTTT. This codes for CAWSVTGYTEAFF.

The chain links TRBV5-1 to TRBJ2-6; D gene ambiguous. With 4 bases removed from V and 2 bases from J, the gap between germline ends came to 7 bases. The length of the CDR3 is 14 residues. Germline V CDR1 and CDR2: SGHRS, YFSETQ. DNA of the CDR3: TGCGCCAGCAGCCCATCCCCTGGGGCCAACGTCCTGACTTTC. Protein product: CASSPSPGANVLTF.

This chain links TRBV27 with TRBJ2-6, with 12 bases identical to TRBD2. The V gene's germline CDR1 is MNHEY and CDR2 SMNVEV (reference sequence). The CDR3 length is 13 residues. The ends lost 6 bases at V and 12 bases at J; junction bases unmatched: 3. CDR3 DNA sequence: TGTGCCAGCAGGCCGGGACTAGCGGGCGTCCTGACTTTC. Translated: CASRPGLAGVLTF.

Concerning this clone: A much larger clone lies one base from this, so it may be a read error. This sample also contains other DNA sequences that code for the same CDR3. CDR3 sequence: CASNDRAEGEQYF. The CDR3 region has the DNA TGTGCCAGCAACGACAGAGCCGAGGGCGAGCAGTACTTC. The chain links TRBV7-6 to TRBJ2-7; TRBD1 or TRBD2 may be the D gene (5 bases each). The CDR3 totals 13 residues. V was pared by 7 bases and J by 6 bases, with 16 bases between. The V gene's germline CDR1 is SGHVS and CDR2 FNYEAQ.

J is TRBJ1-3 and V is TRBV5-1; no reliable D call. With 0 bases removed from V and 1 base from J, the gap between germline ends came to 8 bases. CDR1 is SGHRS and CDR2 is YFSETQ in the germline V gene. The CDR3 has 15 residues. In DNA, the CDR3 is TGCGCCAGCAGCTTGGAGAGGACTTCTGGAAACACCATATATTTT. Encoded protein: CASSLERTSGNTIYF.

The CDR3 DNA follows: TGTGCCACCAGCAGAGCAGGGGGGACAGGGGGCGTTGAGCAGTACTTC. Residues: CATSRAGGTGGVEQYF. The rearrangement uses TRBV15 and TRBJ2-7; TRBD1 matches 12 bases. Germline loops: CDR1 LNHNV, CDR2 YYDKDF (reference sequence). The CDR3 contains 16 residues. Trimming at V came to 1 base and at J to 7 bases, leaving 8 bases not matched to a gene.

The chain couples TRBV7-2 to TRBJ2-5; 7 bases are a match to TRBD2. Germline assignment: CDR1 SGHTA and CDR2 FQGNSA. The CDR3 has 16 amino acids. Trimming at V came to 4 bases and at J to 1 base, leaving 9 bases not matched to a gene. CDR3 in DNA: TGTGCCAGCAGCTGGGGCTGGGGACTAATCCAAGAGACCCAGTACTTC. Amino acids: CASSWGWGLIQETQYF.

The CDR3 DNA reads TGTGCCAGCAGCTTAGTAAGCCAGGGAGGCGAGCAGTACTTC. Protein product: CASSLVSQGGEQYF. The J gene is TRBJ2-7, the V gene TRBV11-2; D perhaps matches TRBD2 (6 bases). Trimming took 1 base from V and 6 from J, leaving 13 bases between them. Germline V lookup: CDR1 SGHAT, CDR2 FQNNGV. The CDR3 contains 14 residues.

This clone occurred a few times. V and J are TRBV18 and TRBJ1-2, with D perhaps TRBD1 (5 bases). Trimming left V 2 bases short and J 5 bases short, with 15 bases between. The V gene's germline CDR1 is KGHSH and CDR2 LQKENI. The CDR3 extends over 15 amino acids. The DNA for the CDR3 is TGTGCCAGCTCACCAGGGGCCCTAAATCTTTATGGCTACACCTTC. Translation gives CASSPGALNLYGYTF.

V gene TRBV10-3 combines with J gene TRBJ1-4; perhaps TRBD1 as D (5 bases). Trimming removed 3 bases at V and 3 bases at J, with 20 bases between. CDR3 length: 18 amino acids. CDR1 ENHRY and CDR2 SYGVKD come from the germline V gene. The DNA for the CDR3 is TGTGCCATCAGTGACCGAGGCAAAGGGGCAGGGTCTAATGAAAAACTGTTTTTT. This codes for CAISDRGKGAGSNEKLFF.

J is TRBJ2-5 and V is TRBV7-2; D is possibly TRBD1 (5 bases). The germline V gene encodes CDR1 SGHTA and CDR2 FQGNSA. The CDR3 is 15 amino acids. The germline V and J ends were trimmed by 4 bases and 2 bases, with 14 bases remaining between them. The CDR3 here is CASSWGTQTQETQYF. The CDR3 DNA reads as TGTGCCAGCAGCTGGGGCACCCAGACTCAAGAGACCCAGTACTTC. Combining the CDR3 with reference TRBV7-2 and TRBJ2-5 gives the whole variable domain GAGVSQSPSNKVTEKGKDVELRCDPISGHTALYWYRQSLGQGLEFLIYFQGNSAPDKSGLPSDRFSAERTGGSVSTLTIQRTQQEDSAVYLCASSWGTQTQETQYFGPGTRLLVL.

V gene TRBV4-3 combines with J gene TRBJ1-2; perhaps TRBD1 as D (5 bases). The V end lost 0 bases, the J end lost 2 bases, and 13 bases lay between the germline ends. The length of the CDR3 is 16 residues. From germline, CDR1 is LGHNA and CDR2 YSLEER. The CDR3 sequence: CASSQDRGRDNYGYTF. The CDR3 DNA follows: TGCGCCAGCAGCCAAGATCGCGGCAGGGACAACTATGGCTACACCTTC.

Concerning this clone itself: Other DNA sequences in this specimen translate into the identical CDR3. The V call is TRBV5-5, the J call TRBJ2-5; D unclear. This CDR3 is 13 amino acids long. Trimming stripped 0 bases from V and 2 bases from J, with 5 bases between. The V gene's germline CDR1 is SGHKS and CDR2 YYEKEE (reference sequence). The CDR3 bases are TGTGCCAGCAGCTTGGTGTTTCAAGAGACCCAGTACTTC. Encoded protein: CASSLVFQETQYF.

V is TRBV19 and J is TRBJ1-1; TRBD1 is a possible D gene (5 bases). Trimming removed 5 bases from V and 0 bases from J, with 22 bases in between. Germline CDR1 and CDR2: LNHDA and SQIVND (reference sequence). CDR3 size: 18 residues. For the CDR3, the DNA is TGTGCCAGTAGTCCCCGTGGGGGGAGCCCGGGAATGAACACTGAAGCTTTCTTT. Translated, it gives CASSPRGGSPGMNTEAFF.

The CDR3 sequence: CASRIRSPAGELFF. The CDR3 DNA is TGCGCCAGCAGGATCAGAAGTCCGGCCGGGGAGCTGTTTTTT. This chain connects TRBV5-1 to TRBJ2-2; D is unclear. This CDR3 contains 14 residues. From germline, CDR1 is SGHRS and CDR2 YFSETQ. The V and J ends lost 5 bases and 6 bases respectively, with 14 bases between them.

This clone was seen a few times. The CDR3 coding sequence is TGTGCCAGCAGCTTGGGGGCAGGTGGCTACACCTTC. It encodes CASSLGAGGYTF. The chain links TRBV5-4 to TRBJ1-2, with no clear D. CDR1 SGHNT and CDR2 YYREEE come from the germline V gene (reference sequence). CDR3 length: 12 residues. Trimming stripped 0 bases from V and 7 bases from J, with 7 bases between.

Notes on this clone: Different DNA sequences within this sample yield the same CDR3. The chain employs TRBV5-4 and TRBJ2-5, with 8 bases lining up with TRBD1. CDR3 length: 14 residues. Trimming at V came to 4 bases and at J to 5 bases, leaving 7 bases not matched to a gene. Germline V CDR1 and CDR2: SGHNT, YYREEE (reference sequence). This CDR3 is CASSLGQGQETQYF. Written as DNA, the CDR3 is TGTGCCAGCAGCCTAGGACAGGGACAGGAGACCCAGTACTTC.

The chain has TRBV15 and TRBJ2-5, with D perhaps TRBD1 or TRBD2 (5 bases each). V shed 0 bases and J shed 4 bases, with 9 bases lying between them. The germline V gene encodes CDR1 LNHNV and CDR2 YYDKDF (reference sequence). The CDR3 spans 14 residues. CDR3 sequence reads: CATSRDRDGETQYF. CDR3 nucleotides: TGTGCCACCAGCAGAGATCGGGACGGAGAGACCCAGTACTTC.

The gene calls are TRBV28 and TRBJ2-1; 9 bases line up with TRBD2. V lost 5 bases, J lost 9 bases, and 8 bases stayed unmatched. CDR1 is MDHEN and CDR2 is SYDVKM in the germline V gene. The length of the CDR3 is 14 residues. CDR3 loop: CASSRAGGPREQFF. The CDR3 nucleotides are TGTGCCAGCAGTCGGGCGGGAGGGCCGCGTGAGCAGTTCTTC.

This chain links TRBV11-1 with TRBJ2-2; TRBD2 might be the D (5 bases). The germline CDR1 and CDR2 sequences are SGHAT and FQDESV (reference sequence). V was pared by 3 bases and J by 3 bases, with 17 bases between. The CDR3 runs 17 residues. DNA for the CDR3: TGTGCCAGCAGCTTGCCGACGGGAAGTAAGGACACCGGGGAGCTGTTTTTT. This codes for CASSLPTGSKDTGELFF. Together with reference TRBV11-1 and TRBJ2-2, the CDR3 gives the full variable domain: EAEVAQSPRYKITEKSQAVAFWCDPISGHATLYWYRQILGQGPELLVQFQDESVVDDSQLPKDRFSAERLKGVDSTLKIQPAELGDSAMYLCASSLPTGSKDTGELFFGEGSRLTVL.

The chain uses TRBV12-5 and TRBJ2-1; no firm D call. The CDR3 sequence is 14 residues long. Looked up from germline, CDR1 is LGHNT and CDR2 is FRNRAP. The V gene lost 1 base and the J gene lost 1 base, with 5 bases spanning the gap. The CDR3: CASGLGQSYNEQFF. CDR3 nucleotide sequence: TGTGCTAGTGGTTTGGGCCAGTCCTACAATGAGCAGTTCTTC.

The V and J genes are TRBV5-4 and TRBJ1-4; unclear D gene. The CDR3 loop spans 17 amino acids. Deletions cut 4 bases from V and 8 bases from J, with 24 bases between. CDR1 is SGHNT and CDR2 is YYREEE in the germline V gene (reference sequence). The chain's CDR3 is CASSAARGGQAEEKLFF. CDR3 coding DNA: TGTGCCAGCAGCGCAGCCCGCGGAGGGCAGGCGGAAGAAAAACTGTTTTTT.

The chain combines TRBV18 with TRBJ2-2; D gene unclear. The CDR3 extends over 13 amino acids. V lost 6 bases to trimming and J lost 5 bases, with 10 bases between them. From germline, CDR1 is KGHSH and CDR2 LQKENI. The chain's CDR3 is CASSSRRTGELFF. The CDR3 nucleotides read TGTGCCAGCTCCTCCCGCAGAACCGGGGAGCTGTTTTTT. Drawing the rest from reference TRBV18 and TRBJ2-2, the complete variable domain is NAGVMQNPRHLVRRRGQEARLRCSPMKGHSHVYWYRQLPEEGLKFMVYLQKENIIDESGMPKERFSAEFPKEGPSILRIQQVVRGDSAAYFCASSSRRTGELFFGEGSRLTVL.

The rearrangement uses TRBV28 and TRBJ1-4, with unresolved D. This CDR3 has 13 amino acids. The V gene's germline CDR1 is MDHEN and CDR2 SYDVKM. Trimming pared 5 bases from V and 4 bases from J, leaving 8 bases between. CDR3 DNA sequence: TGTGCCAGCAGTAGGACCTATAATGAAAAACTGTTTTTT. Its translation: CASSRTYNEKLFF.

The chain is built from TRBV27 and TRBJ1-2, with 7 bases lining up with TRBD1. Trimming at V came to 0 bases and at J to 3 bases, leaving 1 base not matched to a gene. The CDR3 covers 14 residues. The germline V gene has CDR1 MNHEY and CDR2 SMNVEV (reference sequence). CDR3 in amino acids: CASSLSRGHYGYTF. CDR3 in DNA: TGTGCCAGCAGTTTATCGAGGGGGCACTATGGCTACACCTTC.

This clone was found a few times. The rearrangement links TRBV28 to TRBJ1-5; tentatively, D is TRBD1 (6 bases). Germline V gene sequence: CDR1 MDHEN, CDR2 SYDVKM. The CDR3 spans 11 residues. The DNA for the CDR3 is TGTGCTGGGGGCGGGAATCAGCCCCAGCATTTT. Its translation is CAGGGNQPQHF.

J is TRBJ2-5 and V is TRBV7-2; D is perhaps TRBD2 (6 bases). V shed 5 bases and J shed 5 bases, with 12 bases lying between them. The germline gives CDR1 SGHTA, CDR2 FQGNSA. The CDR3 is 13 residues long. In DNA, the CDR3 is TGTGCCAGCAGCCGGGGGTGGGAGGAGACCCAGTACTTC. This codes for CASSRGWEETQYF.

This rearrangement joins TRBV2 to TRBJ2-3; 7 positions match TRBD1. With V trimmed by 7 bases and J by 2 bases, 6 bases remained unmatched. Germline lookup yields CDR1 SNHLY and CDR2 FYNNEI. The CDR3 loop spans 14 amino acids. The CDR3: CASTPQGVTDTQYF. CDR3 in DNA: TGTGCCAGCACTCCTCAGGGGGTCACAGATACGCAGTATTTT.

The chain has TRBV5-1 and TRBJ1-4; D unclear. The CDR3 length is 15 residues. Trimming left V 0 bases short and J 0 bases short, with 6 bases between. Germline V gene data show CDR1 as SGHRS and CDR2 as YFSETQ. The CDR3 loop reads CASSLDSSTNEKLFF. The CDR3 DNA follows: TGCGCCAGCAGCTTGGATAGTTCAACTAATGAAAAACTGTTTTTT.